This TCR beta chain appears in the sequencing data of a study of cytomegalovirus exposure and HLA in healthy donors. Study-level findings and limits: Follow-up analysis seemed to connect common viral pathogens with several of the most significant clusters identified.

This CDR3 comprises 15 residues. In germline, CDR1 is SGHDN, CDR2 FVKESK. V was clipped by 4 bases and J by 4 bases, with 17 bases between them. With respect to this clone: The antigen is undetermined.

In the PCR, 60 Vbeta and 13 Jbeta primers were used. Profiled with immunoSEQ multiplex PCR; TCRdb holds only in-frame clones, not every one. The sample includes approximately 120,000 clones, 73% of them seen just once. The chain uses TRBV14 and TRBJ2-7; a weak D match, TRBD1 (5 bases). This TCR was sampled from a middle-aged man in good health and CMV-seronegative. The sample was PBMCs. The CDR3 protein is CASSRFGAGIYEQYF. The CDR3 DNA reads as TGTGCCAGCAGCCGCTTTGGGGCCGGTATTTACGAGCAGTACTTC.